The 25 T cell receptor beta chains given below trace back to one sample, sequenced in a study of blood T cell repertoires in COVID-19. Generated by immunoSEQ multiplex PCR, the TCRdb table keeps only in-frame clones and is missing some. The table lists a few hundred thousand clones, roughly nine tenths of them singletons. Sequencing input: PBMCs or T cells enriched from blood (not recorded which). The receptors originated from a middle-aged woman who had been exposed to COVID-19.

The genes are TRBV29-1 and TRBJ2-7, with TRBD1 matching 9 bases. CDR1 is SQVTM and CDR2 is ANQGSEA in the germline V gene. This CDR3 is 13 amino acids long. The junction had 9 bases not matched to a gene; V was cut back by 7 bases and J by 5 bases. The CDR3 DNA reads TGCAGCGCCGCCTCGGACAGGGGCAACGAGCAGTACTTC. It is translated as CSAASDRGNEQYF.

The rearrangement joins TRBV6-5 to TRBJ1-5; D gene unclear. Germline V gene data show CDR1 as MNHEY and CDR2 as SVGAGI. Trimming pared 5 bases from V and 7 bases from J, leaving 12 bases between. CDR3 length equals 13 residues. The DNA of the CDR3 is TGTGCCAGCAGTAAATCAGAGGGACAGCCCCAGCATTTT. It codes for CASSKSEGQPQHF.

V usage is TRBV2 and J usage is TRBJ1-2, with no clear D. Trimming shortened V by 4 bases and J by 3 bases, and 9 bases separated the two germline ends. Germline values: CDR1 SNHLY, CDR2 FYNNEI. The CDR3 sequence is 13 residues long. CDR3: CASSVVRDYGYTF. The CDR3 DNA follows: TGTGCCAGCAGTGTAGTACGGGACTATGGCTACACCTTC. Full variable domain (missing parts from reference TRBV2 and TRBJ1-2): EPEVTQTPSHQVTQMGQEVILRCVPISNHLYFYWYRQILGQKVEFLVSFYNNEISEKSEIFDDQFSVERPDGSNFTLKIRSTKLEDSAMYFCASSVVRDYGYTFGSGTRLTVV.

The chain couples TRBV9 to TRBJ2-1; TRBD1 agrees at 10 bases. The junction had 1 base not matched to a gene; V was cut back by 0 bases and J by 1 base. Germline lookup yields CDR1 SGDLS and CDR2 YYNGEE. The CDR3 contains 16 residues. CDR3 protein: CASSVGTGGSYNEQFF. The CDR3 DNA is TGTGCCAGCAGCGTAGGGACAGGGGGGTCCTACAATGAGCAGTTCTTC.

This clone was counted a single time. The rearrangement links TRBV6-1 to TRBJ2-2; maybe TRBD2 (5 bases). Germline lookup yields CDR1 MNHNS and CDR2 SASEGT. The V gene lost 3 bases and the J gene lost 3 bases, with 14 bases spanning the gap. The CDR3 consists of 16 residues. The CDR3 loop is CASSDYGDYYTGELFF. CDR3 sequence (DNA): TGTGCCAGCAGTGATTACGGAGACTACTACACCGGGGAGCTGTTTTTT.

This rearrangement joins TRBV27 to TRBJ2-7; D is uncertain. With 5 bases removed from V and 6 bases from J, the gap between germline ends came to 23 bases. Germline CDR1 is MNHEY and CDR2 is SMNVEV (reference sequence). The CDR3 has 16 amino acids. CDR3 loop: CASSPPFPGAPLEQYF. The CDR3 bases are TGTGCCAGCAGTCCGCCGTTTCCCGGAGCCCCTCTCGAGCAGTACTTC.

Remarks on this clone: Other nucleotide sequences from this sample produce the same CDR3. V and J are TRBV5-1 and TRBJ1-1; no firm D call. Germline assignment: CDR1 SGHRS and CDR2 YFSETQ. V was cut by 0 bases and J by 3 bases, with 6 bases left in between. There are 13 residues in the CDR3. The CDR3 is CASSLAADTEAFF. CDR3 sequence (DNA): TGCGCCAGCAGCTTGGCCGCGGACACTGAAGCTTTCTTT.

The V and J genes are TRBV5-1 and TRBJ1-2; the D gene is possibly TRBD1 (5 bases). V lost 2 bases, J lost 2 bases, and 13 bases lay in between. The CDR3 spans 15 residues. Germline loops: CDR1 SGHRS, CDR2 YFSETQ. The CDR3, as DNA: TGCGCCAGCAGCTTCCTGGCAGGGCCAAACTATGGCTACACCTTC. Encoded protein: CASSFLAGPNYGYTF.

In this sample, this clone turned up once. The rearrangement joins TRBV24-1 to TRBJ2-1; the D gene is possibly TRBD1 (6 bases). Trimming stripped 5 bases from V and 8 bases from J, with 18 bases between. Germline V lookup: CDR1 KGHDR, CDR2 SFDVKD. The length of the CDR3 is 15 residues. In DNA, the CDR3 is TGTGCCACCAGTGCCTGGGACATTTTAGGCGATGAGCAGTTCTTC. This sequence encodes CATSAWDILGDEQFF.

V is TRBV5-6 and J is TRBJ2-7; D is undetermined. The ends were cut back, 5 bases at V and 5 bases at J, with 11 bases in the middle. Per the germline V gene, CDR1 is SGHDT and CDR2 is YYEEEE. CDR3 length: 12 amino acids. In DNA form, the CDR3 reads TGTGCCAGCAGTTTTCCTCCCCACGAGCAGTACTTC. Encoded protein: CASSFPPHEQYF.

The chain is built from TRBV19 and TRBJ1-5, with 11 bases matching TRBD1. Germline V gives CDR1 LNHDA, CDR2 SQIVND (reference sequence). The CDR3 has 15 residues. V shed 3 bases, J shed 7 bases, and the junction held 5 bases outside the gene matches. CDR3 bases: TGTGCCAGTAGTATTAGGGGACAGGGGGTGCAGCCCCAGCATTTT. Translating it yields CASSIRGQGVQPQHF.

The chain uses TRBV5-1 and TRBJ1-2; D might be TRBD1 (6 bases). The CDR3 has 13 residues. Trimming cost V 4 bases and J 5 bases, with 12 bases left between them. Per the germline V gene, CDR1 is SGHRS and CDR2 is YFSETQ. CDR3 loop: CASSRQGQYGYTF. The CDR3 DNA sequence: TGCGCCAGCAGCCGGCAGGGGCAGTATGGCTACACCTTC.

This sequence joins TRBV2 and TRBJ1-5, with TRBD1 matching 7 bases. Trimming removed 4 bases from V and 2 bases from J; junction bases left unmatched: 8. The CDR3 spans 16 residues. Germline V gives CDR1 SNHLY, CDR2 FYNNEI. The CDR3 nucleotides are TGTGCCAGCAGTGGTCCGTCTGGGACAGGCAATCAGCCCCAGCATTTT. It yields the protein CASSGPSGTGNQPQHF.

The J gene is TRBJ1-5, the V gene TRBV5-1, with 9 bases matching TRBD1. The J segment lost 4 bases and the V segment lost 6 bases, leaving 8 bases of the junction unmatched. The V gene's germline CDR1 is SGHRS and CDR2 YFSETQ. This CDR3 has 15 amino acids. The CDR3 DNA follows: TGCGCCAGCAAGATAACAGGGGGCCCTAATCAGCCCCAGCATTTT. Protein sequence: CASKITGGPNQPQHF.

V usage is TRBV6-9 and J usage is TRBJ2-5, with TRBD2 identical over 13 bases. V was pared by 10 bases and J by 5 bases, with 10 bases of the junction left unmatched. CDR1 and CDR2 from the germline V gene are MNHGY and SVAAGI. The CDR3 sequence is 15 residues long. This chain's CDR3 is CANRTSGRMGETQYF. CDR3 DNA sequence: TGTGCCAACAGGACTAGCGGGAGAATGGGGGAGACCCAGTACTTC.

The CDR3 is CASSQDLGSGTYEQYF. For the CDR3, the DNA is TGTGCCAGCAGCCAAGATTTAGGGAGTGGGACCTACGAGCAGTACTTC. The gene calls are TRBV14 and TRBJ2-7; maybe TRBD2 (5 bases). The CDR3 runs 16 residues. Germline-derived CDR1 and CDR2 are SGHDN and FVKESK. V dropped 0 bases and J dropped 2 bases, with 14 bases sitting between them.

The CDR3 is CATSSPQTGGNGYTF. DNA of the CDR3: TGTGCCACCAGCTCCCCACAGACAGGCGGAAATGGCTACACCTTC. The chain uses TRBV24-1 and TRBJ1-2; possibly TRBD1 for D (6 bases). Per the germline V gene, CDR1 is KGHDR and CDR2 is SFDVKD. V was shortened by 7 bases and J by 6 bases, with 20 bases between the two germline ends. The CDR3 consists of 15 residues.

The rearrangement joins TRBV2 to TRBJ2-1; TRBD2 aligns across 7 bases. V was pared by 10 bases and J by 5 bases, with 11 bases of the junction left unmatched. The length of the CDR3 is 14 residues. Germline CDR1 is SNHLY and CDR2 is FYNNEI. CDR3 nucleotide sequence: TGTGCCAACAAGCGGGACTTTCCAGACAATGAGCAGTTCTTC. Residues: CANKRDFPDNEQFF.

The J gene is TRBJ2-7, the V gene TRBV7-2; 8 positions match TRBD2. The CDR3 contains 16 residues. The germline V gene has CDR1 SGHTA and CDR2 FQGNSA. The J segment lost 3 bases and the V segment lost 2 bases, leaving 9 bases of the junction unmatched. CDR3 sequence: CASSLPGGGRYYEQYF. The CDR3 DNA follows: TGTGCCAGCAGCTTACCCGGGGGGGGGCGCTACTACGAGCAGTACTTC.

The rearrangement links TRBV5-1 to TRBJ2-7; TRBD2 agrees at 12 bases. The CDR3 extends over 15 amino acids. Germline V gene sequence: CDR1 SGHRS, CDR2 YFSETQ. V was clipped by 2 bases and J by 2 bases; unmatched bases: 2. CDR3: CASSFRTSGAYEQYF. DNA for the CDR3: TGCGCCAGCAGCTTCAGGACTAGCGGGGCCTACGAGCAGTACTTC.

The CDR3 region has the DNA TGTGCCAGCAGCTTACGACCGACGGGCGAGCAGTACTTC. Translation gives CASSLRPTGEQYF. J is TRBJ2-7 and V is TRBV13; D remains unclear. The CDR3 is 13 residues long. CDR1 is PRHDT and CDR2 is FYEKMQ in the germline V gene (reference sequence). Trimming pared 2 bases from V and 6 bases from J, leaving 11 bases between. The whole variable domain, remainder taken from reference TRBV13 and TRBJ2-7, is AAGVIQSPRHLIKEKRETATLKCYPIPRHDTVYWYQQGPGQDPQFLISFYEKMQSDKGSIPDRFSAQQFSDYHSELNMSSLELGDSALYFCASSLRPTGEQYFGPGTRLTVT.

A single count supports this clone. The V call is TRBV7-3, the J call TRBJ2-5; 7 positions match TRBD1. CDR1 and CDR2 (germline): SGHTA, FQGTGA. This CDR3 has 13 residues. The J segment lost 4 bases and the V segment lost 5 bases, leaving 4 bases of the junction unmatched. CDR3 sequence: CASSVRQGETQYF. DNA of the CDR3: TGTGCCAGCAGCGTCCGACAGGGAGAGACCCAGTACTTC.

Here the CDR3 reads CASTSRGANYGYTF. The CDR3 region has the DNA TGTGCCAGTACCTCAAGGGGTGCCAACTATGGCTACACCTTC. The chain employs TRBV19 and TRBJ1-2, with D perhaps TRBD1 (5 bases). Trimming removed 7 bases at V and 2 bases at J, with 14 bases between. From germline, CDR1 is LNHDA and CDR2 SQIVND (reference sequence). The CDR3 length is 14 residues.

The chain uses TRBV6-5 and TRBJ2-1, with D maybe TRBD1 (5 bases). The V end lost 8 bases, the J end lost 6 bases, and 14 bases lay between the germline ends. Germline V gene sequence: CDR1 MNHEY, CDR2 SVGAGI. The CDR3 extends over 13 amino acids. The DNA for the CDR3 is TGTGCCAGCGGGCTGACAGACGTCAATGAGCAGTTCTTC. As protein: CASGLTDVNEQFF.

This clone appeared once. The chain joins TRBV27 to TRBJ2-1; possible D gene TRBD1, 7 bases. Trimming pared 3 bases from V and 9 bases from J, leaving 18 bases between. The germline CDR1 and CDR2 sequences are MNHEY and SMNVEV (reference sequence). This CDR3 is 15 amino acids long. The CDR3 nucleotides are TGTGCCAGCAGTTTCCCTTCGACAGGGCGGGGTGAGCAGTTCTTC. Its translation: CASSFPSTGRGEQFF.